Detailed here is one T cell receptor (beta chain). This clonotype was seen many times. No antigen is known for it. No base qualities exist here, and no much larger clone lies one base off it. The data originate from a study of T cells after yellow fever vaccination (dated by TCRdb to the late 2010s). Study-wide context: Libraries from fractions with low cell numbers were prepared with the SMART-Seq v4 Ultra Low Input RNA kit. To follow T-cell clones before and after primary and booster YFV17D yellow fever vaccination, bulk TCR alpha and beta repertoires were sequenced over time. Two healthy male donors made up the cohort, one aged 18 to 29 years and the other aged 30 to 40 years. Blood samples were taken at several timepoints before and after primary and secondary immunization, and bulk PBMC replicates and cell subsets were isolated. Results and caveats for the whole study, not just this receptor: Because the study included only a couple of donors, the extent to which the findings can be generalized is limited. Computational filtering was needed because FACS-sorted repertoires could contain abundant contaminating clonotypes from the bulk population. A small share of clonotypes occurred in both CD4 and CD8 compartments, likely arising from convergent recombination. Most clones expanded after primary vaccination were re-detected after the booster (almost 97% of CD4 and around 88% of CD8), suggesting broad memory maintenance. The secondary T-cell response was weaker than the primary response but faster, peaking on day 5 instead of day 15.

This specimen's treatment or condition label, interpreted: live attenuated yellow fever vaccine strain. At each blood-draw timepoint, two biological replicates of bulk PBMCs were obtained. PBMCs were isolated from peripheral blood using a standard Ficoll-Paque protocol. TriZol was used to extract RNA from bulk PBMCs, from CD4 and CD8 fractions, and from dextramer-positive and dextramer-negative fractions. V loses 5 bases of germline sequence and J loses 2 bases, and the interval between the two ends is 22 bases. From cysteine to phenylalanine, the CDR3 is 16 amino acids long. Left in the record is the CDR3 DNA by itself, 48 bases read in frame from the first base. Per the germline V gene (reference sequence), DFQATT is the CDR1 and SNEGSKA is the CDR2. Synthesis of TCR cDNA relied on 5'RACE template switching, a step that introduced a universal primer site along with unique molecular identifiers. Priming of cDNA synthesis was performed from both the TCR alpha and TCR beta constant segments. Two PCR steps were used to amplify libraries, with sample barcodes and sequencing adapters being added in the second step. Libraries were sequenced on Illumina HiSeq 2500 (2x100 bp) or NovaSeq (2x150 bp). Under the source paper's analysis protocol: Reads were demultiplexed and collapsed into UMI consensus sequences with MIGEC, and V(D)J alignment was performed with MiXCR. Clonotypes responding to the vaccine were identified with edgeR on replicate PBMC samples, with the criteria of FDR below 0.01 and a log2 fold change above 5 up to day 15. CD4 or CD8 identity was assigned to each bulk clonotype according to whether the clonotype was present at higher abundance in the sequenced CD4 repertoire or the sequenced CD8 repertoire. Using fastp trimming at Q25 and MiXCR clonotype assembly, TCRdb reanalyzed the public sequencing data and kept in-frame beta chains. Rows are combined by CDR3 protein, so each entry shows the most common genes and DNA. V and J calls and clone size were set by TCRdb, not the authors. This sample has approximately 550,000 distinct CDR3 sequences in its table, and about 13% of those were observed once. The top ten hold around an eighth of the sample.

This sample comprised PBMCs, obtained on the day of the yellow fever booster vaccination. The rearrangement combines TRBV20-1 with TRBJ2-7, with the D call perhaps TRBD1 or TRBD2, as 5 bases match in each case. The sequence came from a young man who received the YFV17D yellow fever vaccine. The DNA sequence is as follows: TGCAGTGCTTACCCACCTACCGGGACGGATGCCTACGAGCAGTACTTC. Translation gives CSAYPPTGTDAYEQYF.